The TCR beta chain under discussion was sequenced for a study of blood T cells in healthy people across ages. In this sample, this clonotype turned up a few times. Germline V gene lookup returns CDR1 LNHDA and CDR2 SQIVND (reference sequence). Trimming at V came to 8 bases and at J to 4 bases, leaving 5 bases not matched to a gene. The CDR3 sequence is 13 residues long. A J-beta primer mix and a sample-barcoded 5' primer were used in a second PCR of about 6 to 12 cycles. A tag from a template-switch adaptor with 12 random nucleotides marked each cDNA molecule. TCRdb re-derived calls from the 5' RACE reads in MiXCR, one entry per CDR3 protein. In the table there are around 710,000 distinct CDR3 sequences, about 40% of which are singletons. Staff drew roughly 10 milliliters of peripheral blood from each donor.

This TCR was sampled from a woman aged 55-69 years in good health. Material for sequencing was blood. The chain couples TRBV19 to TRBJ1-5, with TRBD1 matching 7 bases. The CDR3 nucleotides read TGTGCCAGTGGGGGACAGTTTAATCAGCCCCAGCATTTT. Translating it yields CASGGQFNQPQHF.